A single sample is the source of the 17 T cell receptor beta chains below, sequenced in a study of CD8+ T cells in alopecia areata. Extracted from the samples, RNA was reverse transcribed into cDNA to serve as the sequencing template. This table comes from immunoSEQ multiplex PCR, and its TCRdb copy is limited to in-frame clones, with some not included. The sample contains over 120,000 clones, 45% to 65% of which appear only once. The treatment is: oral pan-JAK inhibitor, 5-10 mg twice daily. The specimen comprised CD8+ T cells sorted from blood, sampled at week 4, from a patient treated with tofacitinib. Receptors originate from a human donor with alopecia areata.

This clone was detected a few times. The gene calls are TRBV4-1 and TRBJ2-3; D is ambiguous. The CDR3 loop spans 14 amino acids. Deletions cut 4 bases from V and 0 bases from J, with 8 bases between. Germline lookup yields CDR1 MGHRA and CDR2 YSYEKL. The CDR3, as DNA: TGCGCCAGCAGCCCCCTTGTTAGCACAGATACGCAGTATTTT. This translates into CASSPLVSTDTQYF.

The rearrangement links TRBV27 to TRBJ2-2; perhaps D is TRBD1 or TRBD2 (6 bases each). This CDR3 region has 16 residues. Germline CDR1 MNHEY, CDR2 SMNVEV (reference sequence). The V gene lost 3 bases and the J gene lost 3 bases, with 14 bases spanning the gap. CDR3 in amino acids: CASSFSRGADTGELFF. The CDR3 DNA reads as TGTGCCAGCAGTTTTTCGAGGGGGGCGGACACCGGGGAGCTGTTTTTT.

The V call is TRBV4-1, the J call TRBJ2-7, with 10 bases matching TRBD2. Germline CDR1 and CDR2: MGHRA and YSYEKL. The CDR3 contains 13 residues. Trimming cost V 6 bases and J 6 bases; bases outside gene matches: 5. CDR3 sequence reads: CASRSSGGREQYF. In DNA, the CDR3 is TGCGCCAGCAGATCTAGCGGGGGTCGCGAGCAGTACTTC.

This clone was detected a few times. CDR3 DNA sequence: TGTGCCAGCTGTGACGAGAGCTCCTATAATTCACCCCTCCACTTT. This gives the protein CASCDESSYNSPLHF. The chain couples TRBV11-1 to TRBJ1-6, with D unresolved. Trimming pared 8 bases from V and 0 bases from J, leaving 11 bases between. The germline gives CDR1 SGHAT, CDR2 FQDESV (reference sequence). CDR3 length equals 15 residues. Drawing the rest from reference TRBV11-1 and TRBJ1-6, the complete variable domain is EAEVAQSPRYKITEKSQAVAFWCDPISGHATLYWYRQILGQGPELLVQFQDESVVDDSQLPKDRFSAERLKGVDSTLKIQPAELGDSAMYLCASCDESSYNSPLHFGNGTRLTVT.

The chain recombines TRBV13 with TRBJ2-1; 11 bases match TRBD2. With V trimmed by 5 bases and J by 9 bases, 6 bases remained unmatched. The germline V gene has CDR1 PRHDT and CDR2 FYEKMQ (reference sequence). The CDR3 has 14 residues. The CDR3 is CASSPGLAAPEQFF. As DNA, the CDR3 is TGTGCCAGCAGCCCGGGACTAGCGGCCCCTGAGCAGTTCTTC.

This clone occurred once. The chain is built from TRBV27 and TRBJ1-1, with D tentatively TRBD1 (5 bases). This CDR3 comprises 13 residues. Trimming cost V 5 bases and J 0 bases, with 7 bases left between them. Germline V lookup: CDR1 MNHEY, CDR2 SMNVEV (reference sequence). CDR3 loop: CASSDRLNTEAFF. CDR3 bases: TGTGCCAGCAGTGACAGATTGAACACTGAAGCTTTCTTT.

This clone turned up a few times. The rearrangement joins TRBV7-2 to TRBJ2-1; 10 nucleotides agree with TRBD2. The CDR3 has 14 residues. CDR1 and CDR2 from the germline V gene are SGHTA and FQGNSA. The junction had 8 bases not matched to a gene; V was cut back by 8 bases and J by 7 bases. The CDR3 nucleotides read TGTGCCAGCTATGGGACTAGCGAACTGAATGAGCAGTTCTTC. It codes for CASYGTSELNEQFF.

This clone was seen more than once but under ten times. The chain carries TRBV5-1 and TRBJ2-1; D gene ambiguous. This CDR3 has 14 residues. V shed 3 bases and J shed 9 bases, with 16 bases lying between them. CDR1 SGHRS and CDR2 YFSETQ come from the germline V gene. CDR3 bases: TGCGCCAGCAGCTCCGAGCTTGGGGTATTTGAGCAGTTCTTC. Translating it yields CASSSELGVFEQFF.

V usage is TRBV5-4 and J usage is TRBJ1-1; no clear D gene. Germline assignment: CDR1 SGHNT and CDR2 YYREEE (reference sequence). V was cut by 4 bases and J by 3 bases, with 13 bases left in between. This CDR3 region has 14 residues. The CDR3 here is CASSNSDLDTEAFF. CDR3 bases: TGTGCCAGCAGCAATTCGGACCTTGACACTGAAGCTTTCTTT.

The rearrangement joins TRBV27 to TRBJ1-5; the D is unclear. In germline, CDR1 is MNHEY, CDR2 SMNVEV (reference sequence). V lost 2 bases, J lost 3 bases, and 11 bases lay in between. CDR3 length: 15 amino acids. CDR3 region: CASSLEGGHNQPQHF. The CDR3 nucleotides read TGTGCCAGCAGTTTAGAGGGTGGGCACAATCAGCCCCAGCATTTT.

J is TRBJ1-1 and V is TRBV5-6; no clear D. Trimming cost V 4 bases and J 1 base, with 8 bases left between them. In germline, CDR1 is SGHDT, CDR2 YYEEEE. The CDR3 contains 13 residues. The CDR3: CASSPWQNTEAFF. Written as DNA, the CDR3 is TGTGCCAGCAGCCCTTGGCAGAACACTGAAGCTTTCTTT.

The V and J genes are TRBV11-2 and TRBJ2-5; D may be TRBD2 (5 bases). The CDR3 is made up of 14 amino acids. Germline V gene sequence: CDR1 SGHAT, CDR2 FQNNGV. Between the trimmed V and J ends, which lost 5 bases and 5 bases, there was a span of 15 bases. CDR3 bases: TGTGCCAGCAGCCTGCGGATGGGGAGCGAGACCCAGTACTTC. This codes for CASSLRMGSETQYF.

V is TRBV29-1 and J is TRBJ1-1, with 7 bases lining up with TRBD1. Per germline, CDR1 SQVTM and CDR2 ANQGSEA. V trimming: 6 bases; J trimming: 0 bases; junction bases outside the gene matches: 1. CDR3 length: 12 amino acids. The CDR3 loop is CSVDRLNTEAFF. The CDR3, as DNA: TGCAGCGTGGACAGGCTGAACACTGAAGCTTTCTTT. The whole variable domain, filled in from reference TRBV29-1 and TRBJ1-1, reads SAVISQKPSRDICQRGTSLTIQCQVDSQVTMMFWYRQQPGQSLTLIATANQGSEATYESGFVIDKFPISRPNLTFSTLTVSNMSPEDSSIYLCSVDRLNTEAFFGQGTRLTVV.

The CDR3 DNA follows: TGTGCCAGCAGCTTATTCCGCGGGGGGGCCGCAGATACGCAGTATTTT. Translation gives CASSLFRGGAADTQYF. The chain couples TRBV13 to TRBJ2-3; 9 bases match TRBD2. Germline V gene data show CDR1 as PRHDT and CDR2 as FYEKMQ (reference sequence). Trimming removed 2 bases from V and 4 bases from J; junction bases left unmatched: 7. The CDR3 is 16 amino acids. The entire variable domain, with the rest obtained from reference TRBV13 and TRBJ2-3, is as follows: AAGVIQSPRHLIKEKRETATLKCYPIPRHDTVYWYQQGPGQDPQFLISFYEKMQSDKGSIPDRFSAQQFSDYHSELNMSSLELGDSALYFCASSLFRGGAADTQYFGPGTRLTVL.

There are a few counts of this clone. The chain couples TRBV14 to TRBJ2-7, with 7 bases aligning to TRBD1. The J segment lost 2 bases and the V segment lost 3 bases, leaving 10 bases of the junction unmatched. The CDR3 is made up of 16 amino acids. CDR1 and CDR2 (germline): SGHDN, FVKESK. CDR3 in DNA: TGTGCCAGCAGCCACCTTAAGACAGGGAGTACCTACGAGCAGTACTTC. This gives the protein CASSHLKTGSTYEQYF. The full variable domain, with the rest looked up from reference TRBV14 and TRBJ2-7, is EAGVTQFPSHSVIEKGQTVTLRCDPISGHDNLYWYRRVMGKEIKFLLHFVKESKQDESGMPNNRFLAERTGGTYSTLKVQPAELEDSGVYFCASSHLKTGSTYEQYFGPGTRLTVT.

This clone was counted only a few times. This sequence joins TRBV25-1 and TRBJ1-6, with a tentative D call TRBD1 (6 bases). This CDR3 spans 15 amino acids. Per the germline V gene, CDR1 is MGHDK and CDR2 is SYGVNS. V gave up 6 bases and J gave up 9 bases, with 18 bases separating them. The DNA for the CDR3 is TGTGCCAGCAGCAAATACAGGGACTCTGGTTCACCCCTCCACTTT. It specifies CASSKYRDSGSPLHF.

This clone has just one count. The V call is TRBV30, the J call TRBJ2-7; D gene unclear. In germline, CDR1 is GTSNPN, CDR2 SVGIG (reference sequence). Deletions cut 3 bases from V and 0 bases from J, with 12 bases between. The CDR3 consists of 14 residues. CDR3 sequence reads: CAWSPTQSSYEQYF. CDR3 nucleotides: TGTGCCTGGAGCCCCACCCAGAGCTCCTACGAGCAGTACTTC.